This T cell receptor beta chain was captured by sequencing in a study of T cell responses to AZD1222 COVID-19 vaccine. Study in general: Second doses were pooled across both intervals (about 4 or about 12 weeks).

TCRdb keeps only in-frame clones here, not all; method: immunoSEQ multiplex PCR. The sample has about 130,000 clones; 85% to 90% are singletons. Findings and caveats of the study: Baseline antibody screening turned up just six or seven seropositive AZD1222 recipients. Clonal diversity was possibly underestimated; the donors were predominantly white British and more often female. Among vaccine-associated CD4 TCRs, coverage spanned spike, with dominance at 160-218 and 743-854.

About this clone itself: Antigen: not known.

The V end was cut by 4 bases, the J end by 5 bases, with 9 bases between. There are 12 residues in the CDR3. From germline, CDR1 is LNHDA and CDR2 SQIVND (reference sequence). The receptor was derived from an adult in good health. V and J are TRBV19 and TRBJ2-7, with D uncertain. The source material was peripheral blood, sampled on day 0 of AZD1222 vaccination. The CDR3 coding sequence is TGTGCCAGTAGTAGGGTTGAGGACGAGCAGTACTTC. Residues: CASSRVEDEQYF.